These T cell receptor beta chains were read from a single sample in a study of blood T cell repertoires in COVID-19. Only in-frame clones appear in the TCRdb table, and some are missing; sequencing was by immunoSEQ multiplex PCR. The table includes about 94,000 clones, more than 65% detected once. The sequenced material came from peripheral blood. All receptors derive from a man aged 55 to 69 with acute or convalescent COVID-19. Both conserved end residues are part of each CDR3. A D gene is named only where the DNA matches it firmly. The size entry is marked missing in some rows and otherwise reads once, few, many or a size class.

d_call | j_call | cdr3_length | clone_size | v_call | cdr3_nt | cdr3_aa
TRBD1 | TRBJ1-1 | 15 | - | TRBV4-2 | TGTGCCAGCAGCCCAGACAGGGGCAGGTACACTGAAGCTTTCTTT | CASSPDRGRYTEAFF
TRBD1 | TRBJ1-5 | 13 | - | TRBV24-1 | TGTGCCACCTCAGACAGGGCAAATCAGCCCCAGCATTTT | CATSDRANQPQHF
TRBD1 | TRBJ2-4 | 12 | - | TRBV29-1 | TGCAGCCTCCCACAGGGGTGGAACATTCAGTACTTC | CSLPQGWNIQYF
TRBD1 | TRBJ2-5 | 16 | - | TRBV3-1/TRBV3-2 | TGTGCCAGCAGTTTTCCTAGGGGACAGAACCAAGAGACCCAGTACTTC | CASSFPRGQNQETQYF
TRBD1 | TRBJ1-1 | 17 | - | TRBV30 | TGTGCCTGGAATAGGGACAGGGGCCTTTCAAGGTACACTGAAGCTTTCTTT | CAWNRDRGLSRYTEAFF
- | TRBJ1-5 | 15 | - | TRBV19 | TGTGCCAGTAGTACCACTGACAGAACAAATCAGCCCCAGCATTTT | CASSTTDRTNQPQHF
- | TRBJ2-7 | 16 | - | TRBV19 | TGTGCCAGTAGTATAGTGGTACAGGGACCGTCCTACGAGCAGTACTTC | CASSIVVQGPSYEQYF
TRBD1 | TRBJ1-4 | 14 | - | TRBV27 | TGTGCCAGCAGCTGGGGACAGGGAGATGAAAAACTGTTTTTT | CASSWGQGDEKLFF
- | TRBJ1-5 | 14 | - | TRBV3-1/TRBV3-2 | TGTGCCAGCAGCCAACAGTATAGCAATCAGCCCCAGCATTTT | CASSQQYSNQPQHF
TRBD2 | TRBJ2-3 | 14 | - | TRBV5-4 | TGTGCCAGCAGCTCCCCGGGGGGGGGAGATACGCAGTATTTT | CASSSPGGGDTQYF
TRBD1 | TRBJ1-6 | 15 | - | TRBV19 | TGTGCCAGTAGTATTTCCGGACAGGGGATTTCACCCCTCCACTTT | CASSISGQGISPLHF
TRBD2 | TRBJ2-7 | 14 | - | TRBV18 | TGTGCCAGCTCACTCGGGGGGGGGACCTACGAGCAGTACTTC | CASSLGGGTYEQYF
TRBD1 | TRBJ2-7 | 14 | - | TRBV18 | TGTGCCAGCTCACCCGGGACAGGAGCCTACGAGCAGTACTTC | CASSPGTGAYEQYF
- | TRBJ2-7 | 16 | - | TRBV11-1 | TGTGCCAGCAGCTCTGCAGGGGCGCCGACGCCCTACGAGCAGTACTTC | CASSSAGAPTPYEQYF
- | TRBJ2-2 | 14 | - | TRBV29-1 | TGCAGCGTTGGAGGGACACGTTCGGTCGGGGAGCTGTTTTTT | CSVGGTRSVGELFF
- | TRBJ1-1 | 13 | - | TRBV30 | TGTGCCTGGAGTCCCAACAGAAACACTGAAGCTTTCTTT | CAWSPNRNTEAFF
- | TRBJ1-4 | 13 | once | TRBV6-6 | TGTGCCAGCAGCCCTCGACAGAATGAAAAACTGTTTTTT | CASSPRQNEKLFF
- | TRBJ2-1 | 14 | - | TRBV3-1/TRBV3-2 | TGTGCCAGCAGCCTCCTAATCGGGGGTCACGAGCAGTTCTTC | CASSLLIGGHEQFF
TRBD1 | TRBJ2-7 | 13 | - | TRBV10-3 | TGTGCCATCAGCGGGACAGGGGGCAATGAGCAGTACTTC | CAISGTGGNEQYF
- | TRBJ1-6 | 13 | - | TRBV30 | TGTGCCTGGAGTGTACAGGACGGCCACCTTACCCACTTT | CAWSVQDGHLTHF
- | TRBJ1-1 | 12 | - | TRBV28 | TGTGCCAGCAGTTTGCGGGACACTGAAGCTTTCTTT | CASSLRDTEAFF
TRBD1 | TRBJ1-1 | 15 | few | TRBV11-2 | TGTGCCAGCAGTTTTTTCTCAGGGGGAGGCACTGAAGCTTTCTTT | CASSFFSGGGTEAFF
TRBD2 | TRBJ2-3 | 17 | - | TRBV9 | TGTGCCAGCAGCGTAGTGGTCGGCGGGGGTAGCACAGATACGCAGTATTTT | CASSVVVGGGSTDTQYF
TRBD1 | TRBJ2-7 | 16 | - | TRBV6-5 | TGTGCCAGCAGTTCTCAAGGACAGGGGGGCCTCTACGAGCAGTACTTC | CASSSQGQGGLYEQYF
- | TRBJ1-2 | 19 | - | TRBV7-2 | TGTGCCAGCAGCCCACCACCGGGTGGGGCCAGTTTCCCTCTCTATGGCTACACCTTC | CASSPPPGGASFPLYGYTF
- | TRBJ1-1 | 13 | - | TRBV7-3 | TGTGCCAGCAGCTCCGGGAAGAACACTGAAGCTTTCTTT | CASSSGKNTEAFF
- | TRBJ1-2 | 14 | - | TRBV5-4 | TGTGCCAGCAGCTTGGGGGACACATCCTATGGCTACACCTTC | CASSLGDTSYGYTF
- | TRBJ2-3 | 13 | - | TRBV12-5 | TGTGCTAGTGGTTCGACAGGCACAGATACGCAGTATTTT | CASGSTGTDTQYF
TRBD1 | TRBJ2-5 | 14 | - | TRBV28 | TGTGCCAGCAGTTACCTGACAGGGCCCGAGACCCAGTACTTC | CASSYLTGPETQYF
- | TRBJ1-2 | 14 | - | TRBV2 | TGTGCCAGCAGGCCGGACAGCCTTAACTATGGCTACACCTTC | CASRPDSLNYGYTF
- | TRBJ1-2 | 13 | - | TRBV30 | TGTGCCTGGAGTGTGGTAGTTAACTATGGCTACACCTTC | CAWSVVVNYGYTF
- | TRBJ1-1 | 13 | - | TRBV7-2 | TGTGCCAGCAGCTCTCCAGGAAACACTGAAGCTTTCTTT | CASSSPGNTEAFF
TRBD2 | TRBJ2-6 | 15 | - | TRBV2 | TGTGCCAGCGGGGAGGGGACCTCTGGGGCCAACGTCCTGACTTTC | CASGEGTSGANVLTF
- | TRBJ2-2 | 16 | - | TRBV15 | TGTGCCACCAGCCCCGGGGGTGGGGCCCTCACCGGGGAGCTGTTTTTT | CATSPGGGALTGELFF
TRBD1 | TRBJ2-7 | 15 | - | TRBV9 | TGTGCCAGCAGCGCTTACAGGGGGGATACCTACGAGCAGTACTTC | CASSAYRGDTYEQYF
- | TRBJ1-5 | 13 | - | TRBV19 | TGTGCCAGTAGGATGGGGGGTGATCAGCCCCAGCATTTT | CASRMGGDQPQHF